One sample yielded the 19 T cell receptor beta chains listed below, sequenced in a study of graft-versus-host responses after intestinal transplantation. Their cognate antigens are unknown. The assay was immunoSEQ multiplex PCR, and TCRdb's table has in-frame clones only and misses some. The data contain about 92,000 clones, approximately 90% of them seen just once; the ten biggest clones take up 5% to 6.5%. This specimen was unstimulated CD8+ T cells sorted from spleen or lymph node cells, taken before intestinal transplant. Receptors originate from a human donor who received an intestinal transplant.

This rearrangement joins TRBV5-6 to TRBJ2-2; TRBD2 matches 7 bases. Germline trimming cut 0 bases from V and 6 bases from J; bases unmatched to any gene: 8. The CDR3 is 16 amino acids. CDR1 SGHDT and CDR2 YYEEEE come from the germline V gene. The CDR3, as DNA: TGTGCCAGCAGCTTGGGCATCGGGAGGAGATCCGGGGAGCTGTTTTTT. It translates to CASSLGIGRRSGELFF.

The V and J genes are TRBV6-1 and TRBJ2-7, with D tentatively TRBD2 (6 bases). The V and J ends lost 7 bases and 5 bases respectively, with 15 bases between them. The CDR3 totals 13 residues. The germline CDR1 and CDR2 sequences are MNHNS and SASEGT. CDR3 in DNA: TGTGCCAGCACCTTGGGGGAGGACGACGAGCAGTACTTC. Translated, it gives CASTLGEDDEQYF.

Comments on this clone: The same CDR3 is also encoded by other DNA sequences in this sample. The chain carries TRBV15 and TRBJ2-1, with 7 nucleotides matching TRBD1. The CDR3 extends over 15 amino acids. Germline assignment: CDR1 LNHNV and CDR2 YYDKDF (reference sequence). The ends lost 0 bases at V and 3 bases at J; junction bases unmatched: 2. The CDR3 loop is CATSRDRDSYNEQFF. Written as DNA, the CDR3 is TGTGCCACCAGCAGAGATAGGGACAGCTACAATGAGCAGTTCTTC.

For this clone: Other DNA sequences in the sample encode the same CDR3. The CDR3 nucleotides are TGTGCTAGTGGACCGGGACTAGACCACACAGATACGCAGTATTTT. This gives the protein CASGPGLDHTDTQYF. This sequence joins TRBV12-5 and TRBJ2-3, with TRBD2 matching over 8 bases. This CDR3 region has 15 residues. From germline, CDR1 is LGHNT and CDR2 FRNRAP. Trimming took 6 bases from V and 2 from J; bases not matched to a gene: 7.

The rearrangement uses TRBV5-5 and TRBJ1-3; D is unclear. The CDR3 has 17 amino acids. The germline V gene has CDR1 SGHKS and CDR2 YYEKEE (reference sequence). Trimming took off 2 bases at V and 0 bases at J, with 15 bases between the two ends. The DNA for the CDR3 is TGTGCCAGCAGCTTAGGGCCTCCGCTGTCCTCTGGAAACACCATATATTTT. As protein: CASSLGPPLSSGNTIYF.

This clone was recorded once. The CDR3 DNA reads TGTGCCAGCAGCTTACTTGAGGTGGGGGAGACCCAGTACTTC. Translated, it gives CASSLLEVGETQYF. The chain carries TRBV7-9 and TRBJ2-5; D ambiguous. V was clipped by 2 bases and J by 5 bases, with 12 bases between them. Looked up from germline, CDR1 is SEHNR and CDR2 is FQNEAQ (reference sequence). The CDR3 is made up of 14 amino acids.

This rearrangement joins TRBV30 to TRBJ2-7; 12 bases fit TRBD2. The CDR3 is made up of 14 amino acids. Germline lookup yields CDR1 GTSNPN and CDR2 SVGIG (reference sequence). Germline trimming cut 5 bases from V and 4 bases from J; bases unmatched to any gene: 6. In DNA form, the CDR3 reads TGTGCCTGGGCGGGACTAGCGGGCTCTTACGAGCAGTACTTC. This codes for CAWAGLAGSYEQYF.

This clone came up a few times. V gene TRBV6-1 combines with J gene TRBJ2-7; 7 bases map to TRBD1. The CDR3 is 14 amino acids. The J segment lost 4 bases and the V segment lost 7 bases, leaving 10 bases of the junction unmatched. The V gene's germline CDR1 is MNHNS and CDR2 SASEGT. This CDR3 reads CASTTIGTAYEQYF. CDR3 DNA sequence: TGTGCCAGCACCACAATTGGGACAGCATACGAGCAGTACTTC.

The chain carries TRBV7-9 and TRBJ2-7; D uncertain. In germline, CDR1 is SEHNR, CDR2 FQNEAQ (reference sequence). This CDR3 has 14 residues. Trimming took off 8 bases at V and 2 bases at J, with 16 bases between the two ends. The CDR3 sequence: CASWPGNYTYEQYF. DNA of the CDR3: TGTGCCAGCTGGCCGGGCAATTATACCTACGAGCAGTACTTC.

This chain connects TRBV27 to TRBJ2-3; maybe TRBD1 (8 bases). Germline loops: CDR1 MNHEY, CDR2 SMNVEV (reference sequence). With 5 bases removed from V and 3 bases from J, the gap between germline ends came to 18 bases. The CDR3 loop spans 16 amino acids. The CDR3 region is CASSPWTGRGTDTQYF. CDR3 nucleotides: TGTGCCAGCAGTCCCTGGACAGGGAGGGGGACAGATACGCAGTATTTT.

The chain uses TRBV23-1 and TRBJ2-5, with D possibly TRBD2 on 7 matching bases. TRBV23-1 belongs to the ORF category, with a function that is uncertain. The CDR3 has 12 residues. Trimming cost V 6 bases and J 11 bases, with 16 bases left between them. The CDR3 is CASRDQGREQYF. CDR3 sequence (DNA): TGCGCCAGCAGAGACCAGGGGAGGGAGCAGTACTTC.

V usage is TRBV9 and J usage is TRBJ2-7, with D perhaps TRBD1 (5 bases). Germline V gene lookup returns CDR1 SGDLS and CDR2 YYNGEE. V shed 3 bases and J shed 0 bases, with 10 bases lying between them. The CDR3 sequence is 14 residues long. The CDR3 loop reads CASSATDTSYEQYF. CDR3 DNA: TGTGCCAGCAGCGCGACAGATACCTCCTACGAGCAGTACTTC.

The chain carries TRBV13 and TRBJ2-7; D could derive from TRBD1 or TRBD2 (5 bases each). Deletions cut 5 bases from V and 6 bases from J, with 17 bases between. Per the germline V gene, CDR1 is PRHDT and CDR2 is FYEKMQ (reference sequence). This CDR3 spans 14 amino acids. CDR3 bases: TGTGCCAGCAGCGTCCAGGGAGCCCGTGGCGAGCAGTACTTC. Residues: CASSVQGARGEQYF. The whole variable domain, filled in from reference TRBV13 and TRBJ2-7, reads AAGVIQSPRHLIKEKRETATLKCYPIPRHDTVYWYQQGPGQDPQFLISFYEKMQSDKGSIPDRFSAQQFSDYHSELNMSSLELGDSALYFCASSVQGARGEQYFGPGTRLTVT.

This rearrangement joins TRBV5-5 to TRBJ2-7; TRBD1 matches 8 bases. The germline CDR1 and CDR2 sequences are SGHKS and YYEKEE (reference sequence). The V segment lost 2 bases and the J segment 2 bases; nucleotides outside the gene matches: 3. There are 14 residues in the CDR3. DNA for the CDR3: TGTGCCAGCAGCTTTGACAGGGGAACCTACGAGCAGTACTTC. It translates to CASSFDRGTYEQYF.

The chain uses TRBV4-1 and TRBJ2-7; D possibly uses TRBD1 or TRBD2 (6 bases each). The CDR3 length is 13 residues. V dropped 1 base and J dropped 6 bases, with 10 bases sitting between them. The germline V gene encodes CDR1 MGHRA and CDR2 YSYEKL. The CDR3 bases are TGCGCCAGCAGCCAAGGGGGGGCAAGCGAGCAGTACTTC. Translating gives CASSQGGASEQYF.

V gene TRBV28 combines with J gene TRBJ1-5, with D maybe TRBD1 (5 bases). Germline V gene sequence: CDR1 MDHEN, CDR2 SYDVKM. The CDR3 extends over 14 amino acids. V was shortened by 2 bases and J by 6 bases, with 11 bases between the two germline ends. CDR3 nucleotides: TGTGCCAGCAGTTTAGGGGGGGTGGGTCAGCCCCAGCATTTT. This translates into CASSLGGVGQPQHF.

This chain uses TRBV4-2 with TRBJ2-3, with D uncertain. Germline CDR1 and CDR2: LGHNA and YNFKEQ. Trimming stripped 0 bases from V and 0 bases from J, with 13 bases between. The CDR3 has 17 residues. The CDR3 loop reads CASSQDWAIPSTDTQYF. CDR3 in DNA: TGTGCCAGCAGCCAAGATTGGGCTATCCCTAGCACAGATACGCAGTATTTT.

This clone was detected only once. The chain joins TRBV2 to TRBJ1-4; D is undetermined. V was shortened by 5 bases and J by 3 bases, with 16 bases between the two germline ends. This CDR3 is built from 16 residues. CDR1 is SNHLY and CDR2 is FYNNEI in the germline V gene. The CDR3 region has the DNA TGTGCCAGCAGTACCGAGGGAACTTCAGCTAATGAAAAACTGTTTTTT. This gives the protein CASSTEGTSANEKLFF.

The gene calls are TRBV6-1 and TRBJ2-2, with D unresolved. The V gene's germline CDR1 is MNHNS and CDR2 SASEGT. The CDR3 is 14 residues long. Trimming stripped 5 bases from V and 6 bases from J, with 13 bases between. In DNA, the CDR3 is TGTGCCAGCAGTCTCCTAAGGCTCGCCGGGGAGCTGTTTTTT. This translates into CASSLLRLAGELFF.